This TCR beta chain derives from a study of neurological immune-mediated disorders. Across the study: Of about 35 multiple sclerosis patients, some 30 were relapsing-remitting and 3 secondary progressive.

General study results and limits: No CDR3 amino acid sequences recurred among expanded clones across subjects, suggesting private repertoires in all groups.

This clonotype was recorded many times. Antigen unknown. Each TCR transcript was tagged with a 10-nucleotide random UMI during 5'RACE. One entry per CDR3 protein results from TCRdb running MiXCR on the 5' RACE reads. This sample has 55,000 to 65,000 distinct CDR3 sequences, with 3% to 4% found just once. This CDR3 spans 14 amino acids. Trimming cost V 5 bases and J 1 base; bases outside gene matches: 4. Germline assignment: CDR1 MNHEY and CDR2 SVGEGT. The rearrangement joins TRBV6-2 or TRBV6-3 to TRBJ1-1, with TRBD1 matching over 7 bases. The sequenced material came from PBMCs. The receptor's source is a woman aged 30 to 39 with multiple sclerosis. Here the CDR3 reads CASSAGQTNTEAFF. Here the CDR3 DNA reads TGTGCCAGCAGTGCGGGACAGACGAACACTGAAGCTTTCTTT.